These T cell receptor beta chains were read from a single sample in a study of T-cell reconstitution after alpha-beta-depleted transplantation in children. TCRdb re-analysed the PCR reads in MiXCR, keeping a single row per CDR3 protein. The table includes 9,200 or so distinct CDR3 sequences, approximately 15% detected once. The sample here was PBMCs, mostly from graft donor cells, taken 60 days after TCRalphabeta/CD19-depleted stem cell transplant. These receptors all stem from a male patient aged 10 to 17 who had a stem cell transplant for acute lymphoblastic leukemia, so the T cells may come from the graft donor. Both conserved end residues are part of each CDR3. D genes are given only for firm matches. Rows give clone size only sometimes, using once, few, many, or a class for an expanded clone.

>TRBV19|15|TRBJ2-1|many|.
TGTGCCAGTAGAAAGACAGACCCCCCGGGGAATGAGCAGTTCTTC
CASRKTDPPGNEQFF
>TRBV11-2|15|TRBJ2-7|many|TRBD2
TGTGCCAGCAGTCGACTAGCGGGGGGGACCTACGAGCAGTACTTC
CASSRLAGGTYEQYF
>TRBV9|15|TRBJ1-1|.|.
TGTGCCAGCAGCGTGAGAGGGAACAAGAACACTGAAGCTTTCTTT
CASSVRGNKNTEAFF
>TRBV4-1|13|TRBJ2-5|many|.
TGCGCCAGCAGCCAAGACCCGCAAGAGACCCAGTACTTC
CASSQDPQETQYF
>TRBV7-9|15|TRBJ2-3|.|.
TGTGCCAGCAGCACCCGGACAGACTACACAGATACGCAGTATTTT
CASSTRTDYTDTQYF
>TRBV5-8|18|TRBJ1-4|many|.
TGTGCCAGCAGCTATTCCCGGACCCCGGGGGCCACTAATGAAAAACTGTTTTTT
CASSYSRTPGATNEKLFF
>TRBV4-2|16|TRBJ2-6|many|.
TGTGCCAGCAGCCATCCGGACCACTCTGGGGCCAACGTCCTGACTTTC
CASSHPDHSGANVLTF
>TRBV29-1|12|TRBJ2-1|few|.
TGCAGCGTTGAAGACCGGGAGTATGAGCAGTTCTTC
CSVEDREYEQFF
>TRBV5-1|14|TRBJ1-1|many|TRBD1
TGCGCCAGCCACATCGGACAGGGTCACACTGAAGCTTTCTTT
CASHIGQGHTEAFF
>TRBV1|14|TRBJ2-7|many|.
TGCACCAGCAGCCAAGATCTAAGGGATTGCGAGCAGTACTTC
CTSSQDLRDCEQYF
>TRBV7-9|13|TRBJ2-4|medium-sized|.
TGTGCCAGCAGCTTAGCTGGCCAAAACATTCAGTACTTC
CASSLAGQNIQYF
>TRBV3-1|19|TRBJ2-5|many|TRBD2
TGTGCCAGCAGTCCGTTTCGCAGCGGGAGGCCCAAACCCAAAGAGACCCAGTACTTC
CASSPFRSGRPKPKETQYF
>TRBV12-3/TRBV12-4|14|TRBJ1-4|many|TRBD1
TGTGCCAGCACTGGGACAGCTCTTAATGAAAAACTGTTTTTT
CASTGTALNEKLFF
>TRBV6-1|15|TRBJ1-5|many|.
TGTGCCAGCAGTGATAGTTGGTTAGCCAGTCAGCCCCAGCATTTT
CASSDSWLASQPQHF
>TRBV2|13|TRBJ1-6|large|.
TGTGCCAGCGAACCTCAGGGGCGGTCACCCCTCCACTTT
CASEPQGRSPLHF
>TRBV7-2|14|TRBJ1-2|many|TRBD1
TGTGCCAGCAGCTTAGGTTGGACAGGGTTTGGCTACACCTTC
CASSLGWTGFGYTF
>TRBV20-1|15|TRBJ1-5|many|.
TGCAGTGCTAGCTCCGGGGCCTCCGGCAATCAGCCCCAGCATTTT
CSASSGASGNQPQHF
>TRBV6-5|15|TRBJ2-7|many|.
TGTGCCAGCAGTTACAAGGACTCGGCAGCGTACGAGCAGTACTTC
CASSYKDSAAYEQYF
>TRBV29-1|14|TRBJ1-1|many|.
TGCAGCGTTATCCAGGGGCGAGGGAACACTGAAGCTTTCTTT
CSVIQGRGNTEAFF
>TRBV7-7|19|TRBJ2-1|many|TRBD2
TGTGCCAGCAGCTTAACTAGGCTAGCGGGAGGGCCTGGGGACAATGAGCAGTTCTTC
CASSLTRLAGGPGDNEQFF
>TRBV5-1|13|TRBJ2-7|many|TRBD2
TGCGCCAGCAGCGAGAGCGGGGCCTACGAGCAGTACTTC
CASSESGAYEQYF
>TRBV7-3|13|TRBJ2-2|many|.
TGTGCCAGCAGCATAAAGGGGGGCGGGGAGCTGTTTTTT
CASSIKGGGELFF
>TRBV4-2|21|TRBJ2-3|many|.
TGTGCCAGCAGCCAATATTTTTGGTTCGGGGCAGAGTTCTTTAGCACAGATACGCAGTATTTT
CASSQYFWFGAEFFSTDTQYF
>TRBV9|12|TRBJ2-1|medium-sized|.
TGTGCCAGCAGAGGTAGGGGCTATGAGCAGTTCTTC
CASRGRGYEQFF
>TRBV27|13|TRBJ2-3|.|.
TGTGCCAGCCAAGGGGGGGCAAGTGATACGCAGTATTTT
CASQGGASDTQYF
>TRBV12-3/TRBV12-4|14|TRBJ2-2|few|.
TGTGCCAGCAGTTTGATAGGGGGGACCGGGGAGCTGTTTTTT
CASSLIGGTGELFF
>TRBV27|18|TRBJ2-6|many|.
TGTGCCAGCAGTTCGAAAGGCCGCCGGAGCTCTGGGGCCAACGTCCTGACTTTC
CASSSKGRRSSGANVLTF
>TRBV5-1|15|TRBJ2-7|many|TRBD2
TGCGCCAGCAGCTGGTCTGGGACTAGCGTAACCGGGCAGTACTTC
CASSWSGTSVTGQYF
>TRBV5-1|16|TRBJ2-1|many|.
TGCGCCAGCAGCCTGATACTAGCCTCTGGGGGGAATGAGCAGTTCTTC
CASSLILASGGNEQFF
>TRBV6-5|16|TRBJ2-5|many|TRBD2
TGTGCCAGCAGTTCCCCGACTAGCGGGAGACGTGAGACCCAGTACTTC
CASSSPTSGRRETQYF
>TRBV29-1|14|TRBJ1-5|many|TRBD1
TGCAGCGTTGCCGGGACAGGCATTAATCAGCCCCAGCATTTT
CSVAGTGINQPQHF
>TRBV5-1|13|TRBJ2-3|many|.
TGCGCCAGCAGCTTGGAGGGGGCAGATACGCAGTATTTT
CASSLEGADTQYF
>TRBV5-1|12|TRBJ1-1|many|.
TGCGCCAGCAGCTTGGCCGGCGGGGAAGCTTTCTTT
CASSLAGGEAFF
>TRBV12-3/TRBV12-4|14|TRBJ1-2|many|.
TGTGCCAGCAGTGTTTACCAGGGACATTATGGCTACACCTTC
CASSVYQGHYGYTF
>TRBV5-6|12|TRBJ2-3|.|.
TGTGCCAGCAGCTTCGGGTGGGATACGCAGTATTTT
CASSFGWDTQYF
>TRBV5-6|12|TRBJ2-3|many|.
TGTGCCAGCAGCTTGTTTGGAGATACGCAGTATTTT
CASSLFGDTQYF
>TRBV3-1|13|TRBJ1-2|many|TRBD1
TGTGCCAGCAGCCAAGCCGGGACAGTTGGCTACACCTTC
CASSQAGTVGYTF
>TRBV7-9|15|TRBJ1-1|many|TRBD1
TGTGCCAGCAGCCCCCAGGGAACGGACAGGTGGGGAGCTTTCTTT
CASSPQGTDRWGAFF
>TRBV25-1|17|TRBJ2-2|many|.
TGTGCCAGCAGTGAAAGTGGGATGGGGGCGCGCACCGGGGAGCTGTTTTTT
CASSESGMGARTGELFF
>TRBV5-1|15|TRBJ2-7|many|.
TGCGCCAGCAGCCAGGACAGCGGCCTCGTCTACGAGCAGTACTTC
CASSQDSGLVYEQYF
>TRBV9|11|TRBJ2-1|medium-sized|.
TGTGCCAGCAGCGTAGATAATGAGCAGTTCTTC
CASSVDNEQFF
>TRBV12-3/TRBV12-4|12|TRBJ1-1|many|.
TGTGCCAGCAGTTTACGGGCCCGAAGAGCTTTCTTT
CASSLRARRAFF
>TRBV5-2|17|TRBJ1-4|once|.
TGTGCCATGGGCCTCGGGCCCCCCACAGGGAGAGATGAAAAACTGTTTTTT
CAMGLGPPTGRDEKLFF
>TRBV5-5|15|TRBJ1-6|many|.
TGTGCCAGCACCCTCATGGGGAGGAACAATTCACCCCTCCACTTT
CASTLMGRNNSPLHF
>TRBV3-1|14|TRBJ1-2|hyperexpanded|.
TGTGCCAGCAGCCAAGACGAGGGGAACTATGGCTACACCTTC
CASSQDEGNYGYTF
>TRBV4-1|15|TRBJ1-4|.|.
TGCGCCAGCAGCGAAATCACCTCCGGGAGCCGAAAACTGTTTTTT
CASSEITSGSRKLFF
>TRBV5-1|15|TRBJ2-3|many|.
TGCGCCAGCAGCTTGGCAGGGATGGGGACAGATACGCAGTATTTT
CASSLAGMGTDTQYF
>TRBV21-1|15|TRBJ2-4|.|.
TGTGCCAGCACCAAACCAGGGTATTCCAAAAACATTCAGTACTTC
CASTKPGYSKNIQYF
>TRBV4-1|15|TRBJ2-2|many|.
TGCGCCAGCAGCCAAGCACCGCGAAACACCGGGGAGCTGTTTTTT
CASSQAPRNTGELFF
>TRBV3-1|13|TRBJ1-3|once|.
TGTGCCAGCAGCCAAGATTCCGGGACCGCGATCCGATTT
CASSQDSGTAIRF
>TRBV4-2|17|TRBJ1-4|many|.
TGTGCCAGCAGCCAAGATTTACGACAGGCCCTTGGTGAAAAACTGTTTTTT
CASSQDLRQALGEKLFF